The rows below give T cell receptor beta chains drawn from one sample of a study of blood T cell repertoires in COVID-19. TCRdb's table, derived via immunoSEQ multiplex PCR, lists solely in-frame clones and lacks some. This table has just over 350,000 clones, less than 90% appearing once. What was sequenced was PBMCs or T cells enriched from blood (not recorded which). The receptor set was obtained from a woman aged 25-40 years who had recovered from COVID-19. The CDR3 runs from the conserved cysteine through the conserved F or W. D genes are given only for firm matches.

CDR3 protein: CASSQGQGEAFF; J gene: TRBJ1-1; D gene: TRBD1; V gene: TRBV3-1/TRBV3-2
CDR3 protein: CASSLGGQLETQYF; J gene: TRBJ2-5; D gene: -; V gene: TRBV7-2
CDR3 protein: CASSLYRVNTGELFF; J gene: TRBJ2-2; D gene: -; V gene: TRBV28
CDR3 protein: CASSVPGDVYGYTF; J gene: TRBJ1-2; D gene: -; V gene: TRBV25-1
CDR3 protein: CATSSRQGNYEQYF; J gene: TRBJ2-7; D gene: TRBD1; V gene: TRBV15
CDR3 protein: CASSRQGKNQPQHF; J gene: TRBJ1-5; D gene: TRBD1; V gene: TRBV27
CDR3 protein: CATSKSSAETYGYTF; J gene: TRBJ1-2; D gene: -; V gene: TRBV15
CDR3 protein: CSARGLDTQYF; J gene: TRBJ2-3; D gene: -; V gene: TRBV20-1
CDR3 protein: CASSPRTGPGTEAFF; J gene: TRBJ1-1; D gene: TRBD1; V gene: TRBV5-1
CDR3 protein: CASSPWDSTYNEQFF; J gene: TRBJ2-1; D gene: TRBD1; V gene: TRBV18
CDR3 protein: CASSLQREVYNEQFF; J gene: TRBJ2-1; D gene: TRBD2; V gene: TRBV11-2
CDR3 protein: CASSPGTGGRMNTEAFF; J gene: TRBJ1-1; D gene: TRBD1; V gene: TRBV13
CDR3 protein: CASRLTGVNGYTF; J gene: TRBJ1-2; D gene: TRBD1; V gene: TRBV28
CDR3 protein: CASSPGATGLQETQYF; J gene: TRBJ2-5; D gene: -; V gene: TRBV5-4
CDR3 protein: CASSLGTAGTYEQYF; J gene: TRBJ2-7; D gene: TRBD2; V gene: TRBV27
CDR3 protein: CASSYIQEDYGYTF; J gene: TRBJ1-2; D gene: -; V gene: TRBV5-6
CDR3 protein: CASSLLSVDSVREQYF; J gene: TRBJ2-7; D gene: -; V gene: TRBV27
CDR3 protein: CASSYSNSGEQFF; J gene: TRBJ2-1; D gene: -; V gene: TRBV6-5
CDR3 protein: CASTPGQGGTEAFF; J gene: TRBJ1-1; D gene: TRBD1; V gene: TRBV19
CDR3 protein: CASSQDKAPNYEQYF; J gene: TRBJ2-7; D gene: -; V gene: TRBV4-2
CDR3 protein: CAGSGTTYNEQFF; J gene: TRBJ2-1; D gene: TRBD2; V gene: TRBV2
CDR3 protein: CATSRDRANTEAFF; J gene: TRBJ1-1; D gene: TRBD1; V gene: TRBV15
CDR3 protein: CASSQDLGGNSPLHF; J gene: TRBJ1-6; D gene: -; V gene: TRBV4-2
CDR3 protein: CASSRQGAISGAFF; J gene: TRBJ1-1; D gene: TRBD1; V gene: TRBV25-1
CDR3 protein: CASSPGGAQGGEKLFF; J gene: TRBJ1-4; D gene: -; V gene: TRBV9
CDR3 protein: CATSDLPLQGDIRYNEQFF; J gene: TRBJ2-1; D gene: TRBD1; V gene: TRBV24-1
CDR3 protein: CASSNHGTEYGYTF; J gene: TRBJ1-2; D gene: TRBD1; V gene: TRBV3-1/TRBV3-2
CDR3 protein: CASSFTGISGNTIYF; J gene: TRBJ1-3; D gene: -; V gene: TRBV11-1
CDR3 protein: CASSSTPGRGNPYGYTF; J gene: TRBJ1-2; D gene: -; V gene: TRBV28
CDR3 protein: CASTRRGTSGGSTDTQYF; J gene: TRBJ2-3; D gene: TRBD2; V gene: TRBV7-9
CDR3 protein: CASSGLAGGLSYNEQFF; J gene: TRBJ2-1; D gene: TRBD2; V gene: TRBV3-1/TRBV3-2
CDR3 protein: CASSLEGIWTLGYTF; J gene: TRBJ1-2; D gene: -; V gene: TRBV7-9
CDR3 protein: CASSHGGGGEYEQYF; J gene: TRBJ2-7; D gene: -; V gene: TRBV6-5
CDR3 protein: CASRATGFSGNTIYF; J gene: TRBJ1-3; D gene: -; V gene: TRBV7-8
CDR3 protein: CASSLREDYGYTF; J gene: TRBJ1-2; D gene: -; V gene: TRBV5-1
CDR3 protein: CASKMTGHGNTIYF; J gene: TRBJ1-3; D gene: -; V gene: TRBV5-5
CDR3 protein: CASSRDGTSRYEQYF; J gene: TRBJ2-7; D gene: TRBD2; V gene: TRBV5-1
CDR3 protein: CASSSTLRDRGYNTEAFF; J gene: TRBJ1-1; D gene: TRBD1; V gene: TRBV27
CDR3 protein: CASSLGPAGESEQFF; J gene: TRBJ2-1; D gene: TRBD2; V gene: TRBV5-1
CDR3 protein: CASSLGQGVLQPQHF; J gene: TRBJ1-5; D gene: TRBD1; V gene: TRBV27
CDR3 protein: CASNLDRDYGYTF; J gene: TRBJ1-2; D gene: TRBD1; V gene: TRBV7-2
CDR3 protein: CASSPRVGQWVPLHF; J gene: TRBJ1-6; D gene: -; V gene: TRBV7-8
CDR3 protein: CASSLIGSRTDTQYF; J gene: TRBJ2-3; D gene: -; V gene: TRBV7-3
CDR3 protein: CASSPHSYEQYF; J gene: TRBJ2-7; D gene: -; V gene: TRBV3-1/TRBV3-2
CDR3 protein: CASSQSEAGTIYF; J gene: TRBJ1-3; D gene: -; V gene: TRBV3-1/TRBV3-2
CDR3 protein: CASSVSSGAGNTIYF; J gene: TRBJ1-3; D gene: -; V gene: TRBV2